This passage covers 27 T cell receptor beta chains from one sample sequenced in a study of molecular identifiers for immune sequencing clone quantification. Via MiXCR, TCRdb re-called the PCR reads, giving one row per CDR3 protein. The sample has more than 450,000 distinct CDR3 sequences, roughly 25% seen once. Sequenced material: naive CD8+ T cells from blood, with Jurkat cell RNA spiked in. Subset: FACS-sorted CD8+CD4-CCR7+CD45RA+ naive T cells. Receptor source: a human donor in good health. Some libraries in this study had Jurkat cell RNA spiked in.

Of note for this clonotype: A much larger clone differs from this one at a single base, so this may be a read error. The chain combines TRBV5-1 with TRBJ2-5; the match to TRBD2 covers 8 bases. Germline V gene lookup returns CDR1 SGHRS and CDR2 YFSETQ. The CDR3 contains 15 residues. CDR3 bases: TGCGCCAGCACAGAGCGGGGGCGACTCCAAGAGACCCGGTACTTC. Translation: CASTERGRLQETRYF.

This clonotype was observed a handful of times. The chain employs TRBV4-1 and TRBJ2-1; 10 nucleotides match TRBD2. This CDR3 has 16 residues. Germline V lookup: CDR1 MGHRA, CDR2 YSYEKL. The junction had 7 bases not matched to a gene; V was cut back by 1 base and J by 7 bases. CDR3 protein: CASSQGQRGGLNEQFF. The CDR3 nucleotides read TGCGCCAGCAGCCAAGGGCAGCGGGGGGGGCTGAATGAGCAGTTCTTC.

This clonotype occurred a few times. The chain uses TRBV6-2 or TRBV6-3 and TRBJ2-7; TRBD2 agrees at 7 bases. The CDR3 consists of 14 residues. The germline CDR1 and CDR2 sequences are MNHEY and SVGEGT. Germline trimming cut 6 bases from V and 2 bases from J; bases unmatched to any gene: 7. The CDR3, as DNA: TGTGCCAGCAGCCCACTAGCGTTGGCCTACGAGCAGTACTTC. Translated, it gives CASSPLALAYEQYF.

The sample holds many counts of this clonotype. This rearrangement joins TRBV5-1 to TRBJ2-2; 7 bases are a match to TRBD1. The V segment lost 4 bases and the J segment 3 bases; nucleotides outside the gene matches: 6. This CDR3 contains 15 residues. From germline, CDR1 is SGHRS and CDR2 YFSETQ. Written as DNA, the CDR3 is TGCGCCAGCAGCCTAGGGGACAGCTACACCGGGGAGCTGTTTTTT. Protein: CASSLGDSYTGELFF.

Only a few counts were recorded for this clonotype. The chain employs TRBV29-1 and TRBJ1-2; no firm D call. Germline values: CDR1 SQVTM, CDR2 ANQGSEA. The ends were cut back, 0 bases at V and 4 bases at J, with 9 bases in the middle. The CDR3 has 13 amino acids. The CDR3 protein is CSVEDADSYGYTF. DNA of the CDR3: TGCAGCGTTGAAGATGCGGACTCCTATGGCTACACCTTC.

A word on this clonotype: A much larger clone is a single base away; this may be a read error. The chain has TRBV2 and TRBJ2-2; D gene uncertain. V lost 3 bases and J 2 bases, leaving 10 bases between the germline ends. CDR3 length: 15 amino acids. The germline V gene has CDR1 SNHLY and CDR2 FYNNEI. CDR3: CASSDWDGNTGELFF. The CDR3, as DNA: TGTGCCAGCAGTGATTGGGATGGAAACACCGGGGAGCTGTTTTTT.

Only a few counts were recorded for this clonotype. This chain joins TRBV14 and TRBJ2-5; the D is unclear. Per germline, CDR1 SGHDN and CDR2 FVKESK. V lost 0 bases and J 4 bases, leaving 15 bases between the germline ends. The CDR3 spans 16 residues. This chain's CDR3 is CASSQDGKEIGETQYF. The CDR3 DNA follows: TGTGCCAGCAGCCAAGATGGCAAGGAGATCGGAGAGACCCAGTACTTC.

This clonotype was detected many times. V and J are TRBV28 and TRBJ2-2, with D perhaps matching TRBD1 (6 bases). Germline assignment: CDR1 MDHEN and CDR2 SYDVKM. This CDR3 region has 16 residues. V lost 1 base to trimming and J lost 4 bases, with 13 bases between them. The CDR3 loop reads CASSLLTGRSTGELFF. In DNA form, the CDR3 reads TGTGCCAGCAGTTTATTAACAGGGCGGTCCACCGGGGAGCTGTTTTTT.

This clonotype was seen a few times. The chain links TRBV19 to TRBJ1-5; possible D gene TRBD1, 5 bases. Trimming cost V 5 bases and J 3 bases, with 14 bases left between them. In germline, CDR1 is LNHDA, CDR2 SQIVND (reference sequence). CDR3 length equals 15 residues. This CDR3 reads CASSRRAADNQPQHF. CDR3 bases: TGTGCCAGTAGTCGCAGGGCGGCTGACAATCAGCCCCAGCATTTT.

Worth noting for this clonotype: Lacking the conserved final phenylalanine or tryptophan, this CDR3 likely reflects a read error. The chain uses TRBV4-3 and TRBJ1-2; the D gene is possibly TRBD1 (5 bases). Per the germline V gene, CDR1 is LGHNA and CDR2 is YSLEER. The CDR3 covers 14 residues. Deletions cut 3 bases from V and 6 bases from J, with 14 bases between. CDR3 sequence: CASSHRSGRNGYTL. CDR3 bases: TGCGCCAGCAGCCATCGATCAGGGCGGAATGGCTACACCCTC.

With regard to this clonotype: With a far larger clone one base away, a read error is the likely cause. V usage is TRBV5-1 and J usage is TRBJ2-3; 7 bases align to TRBD2. Germline V lookup: CDR1 SGHRS, CDR2 YFSETQ. The CDR3 loop spans 13 amino acids. DNA of the CDR3: TGCGCCAACAGCTTGGGAGGGTCGGATACGCAGTATTTT. Its translation: CANSLGGSDTQYF.

The chain links TRBV29-1 to TRBJ2-1, with 9 positions matching TRBD2. Germline trimming cut 6 bases from V and 1 base from J; bases unmatched to any gene: 4. The germline V gene encodes CDR1 SQVTM and CDR2 ANQGSEA. The CDR3 runs to 14 residues. The CDR3 coding sequence is TGCAGCGTCGGAGCGGGAGGATCCTACAATGAGCAGTTCTTC. Translation: CSVGAGGSYNEQFF.

The table lists this clonotype with a few counts. The chain links TRBV2 to TRBJ2-1; 12 nucleotides align to TRBD1. The CDR3 sequence is 18 residues long. The V and J ends lost 7 bases and 0 bases, in that order; junction bases with no gene match: 10. CDR1 SNHLY and CDR2 FYNNEI come from the germline V gene. This chain's CDR3 is CASTDLGDRGPSYNEQFF. The DNA for the CDR3 is TGTGCCAGCACCGACCTGGGGGACAGGGGGCCCTCCTACAATGAGCAGTTCTTC.

This clonotype was seen a handful of times. The V and J genes are TRBV29-1 and TRBJ2-7; TRBD2 matches 16 bases. The CDR3 length is 17 residues. J lost 2 bases, V lost 0 bases, and 4 bases had no gene match. Germline V gene lookup returns CDR1 SQVTM and CDR2 ANQGSEA. The CDR3 DNA reads TGCAGCGTTGAAGATGGGGGACTAGCGGGAGGGACCTACGAGCAGTACTTC. It is translated as CSVEDGGLAGGTYEQYF.

This clonotype was seen a few times. V usage is TRBV9 and J usage is TRBJ1-1, with 8 nucleotides matching TRBD1. Germline V lookup: CDR1 SGDLS, CDR2 YYNGEE. CDR3 length: 16 residues. Trimming cost V 0 bases and J 1 base; bases outside gene matches: 5. In nucleotides, the CDR3 is TGTGCCAGCAGCGTAGGGGACAGGTGGGGGAACACTGAAGCTTTCTTT. Protein: CASSVGDRWGNTEAFF.

This clonotype was seen ten or more times. This chain uses TRBV6-5 with TRBJ2-7; D not resolved. CDR1 is MNHEY and CDR2 is SVGAGI in the germline V gene. This CDR3 spans 14 amino acids. V lost 6 bases and J lost 0, with 12 bases in between. CDR3 amino acids: CASRKITFSYEQYF. Here the CDR3 DNA reads TGTGCCAGCAGAAAGATCACCTTCTCCTACGAGCAGTACTTC.

This clonotype has just a few counts. One junction end disagrees with the germline gene, perhaps due to a read error. The CDR3 DNA reads as TGTGCCAGCAGTTTCGTCAGTGATAGCAGTCAGCCCCAGCATTTT. Translated: CASSFVSDSSQPQHF. This chain uses TRBV27 with TRBJ1-5; D ambiguous. Germline CDR1 reads MNHEY; CDR2 reads SMNVEV (reference sequence). The CDR3 loop spans 15 amino acids.

This clonotype was observed a few times. The J gene is TRBJ2-5, the V gene TRBV4-3, with D perhaps given as TRBD1 or TRBD2 (5 bases each). The CDR3 contains 16 residues. V lost 0 bases to trimming and J lost 5 bases, with 16 bases between them. Germline CDR1 LGHNA, CDR2 YSLEER. The CDR3 DNA sequence: TGCGCCAGCAGCCAAGATGGAGGACAAAGGCCCGAGACCCAGTACTTC. Amino acid sequence: CASSQDGGQRPETQYF.

The chain carries TRBV29-1 and TRBJ2-2; no clear D. The V end lost 3 bases, the J end lost 4 bases, and 12 bases lay between the germline ends. The CDR3 is 14 residues long. Germline CDR1 reads SQVTM; CDR2 reads ANQGSEA. The CDR3 here is CSVEYPTSTGELFF. The CDR3 DNA reads as TGCAGCGTTGAGTACCCGACGAGCACCGGGGAGCTGTTTTTT.

This clonotype was detected a few times. The chain carries TRBV29-1 and TRBJ2-5, with TRBD1 as a possible D gene (5 bases). The CDR3 loop spans 14 amino acids. The V and J ends lost 7 bases and 7 bases respectively, with 22 bases between them. Germline loops: CDR1 SQVTM, CDR2 ANQGSEA. CDR3 nucleotide sequence: TGCAGCGCCCCCAGTATAGGTGGGCAGGGGACCCAGTACTTC. Its translation is CSAPSIGGQGTQYF.

The V gene is TRBV20-1, the J gene TRBJ2-2; tentative D call: TRBD1 (5 bases). This CDR3 is built from 14 residues. Germline-derived CDR1 and CDR2 are DFQATT and SNEGSKA (reference sequence). V was pared by 6 bases and J by 4 bases, with 15 bases between. CDR3 region: CSARLQGSTGELFF. The CDR3, as DNA: TGCAGTGCCAGACTCCAGGGATCCACCGGGGAGCTGTTTTTT.

The chain employs TRBV6-5 and TRBJ2-2; TRBD2 might be the D (7 bases). The ends were cut back, 0 bases at V and 6 bases at J, with 17 bases in the middle. The CDR3 contains 17 residues. CDR1 and CDR2 (germline): MNHEY, SVGAGI. CDR3 bases: TGTGCCAGCAGTTACTCGACCGGGGGGCTAAGACCCGGGGAGCTGTTTTTT. This codes for CASSYSTGGLRPGELFF.

The sample holds a few counts of this clonotype. This chain links TRBV6-4 with TRBJ2-5; D gene ambiguous. The length of the CDR3 is 14 residues. CDR1 is MRHNA and CDR2 is SNTAGT in the germline V gene. The V and J ends lost 2 bases and 5 bases respectively, with 12 bases between them. The CDR3 bases are TGTGCCAGCAGTGACCCGAGGATTCGGGAGACCCAGTACTTC. Translation gives CASSDPRIRETQYF.

Ten or more counts support this clonotype. The J gene is TRBJ2-3, the V gene TRBV29-1, with D unclear. The CDR3 extends over 15 amino acids. The germline CDR1 and CDR2 sequences are SQVTM and ANQGSEA. With 1 base removed from V and 0 bases from J, the gap between germline ends came to 11 bases. CDR3: CSVEGRRQSTDTQYF. The CDR3 nucleotides read TGCAGCGTTGAAGGGCGTAGGCAGAGCACAGATACGCAGTATTTT.

Note on this clonotype: A clone one base away is much larger, so this may be a read error. V is TRBV9 and J is TRBJ2-3, with 9 bases identical to TRBD2. This CDR3 region has 17 residues. Germline assignment: CDR1 SGDLS and CDR2 YYNGEE. Written as DNA, the CDR3 is TGTGCCAGCTCCCAAGGGGGGCTAGCGGGGCGTACAGATACGCAGTGTTTT. The encoded protein is CASSQGGLAGRTDTQCF.

This clonotype was recorded at least ten times. V usage is TRBV7-6 and J usage is TRBJ1-1; D remains unclear. The CDR3 contains 12 residues. V lost 1 base to trimming and J lost 6 bases, with 6 bases between them. Germline loops: CDR1 SGHVS, CDR2 FNYEAQ. The CDR3 here is CASSLDGSEAFF. The CDR3 nucleotides read TGTGCCAGCAGCTTAGACGGATCTGAAGCTTTCTTT.

In this sample, this clonotype turned up once. A much more abundant neighbour one base away suggests this may be a read error. The V gene is TRBV5-3, the J gene TRBJ2-5; TRBD1 is a possible D gene (6 bases). TRBV5-3 is an ORF; its function is uncertain. CDR3 length equals 12 residues. The DNA of the CDR3 is TGTGCCAGCAGCTTGGAGGACAGCTCCGTGGAATTC. Translating gives CASSLEDSSVEF.